A selection of T cell receptor beta chains follows, all from one sample in a study of OX40 agonist ivuxolimab in advanced cancers. Assay used: immunoSEQ multiplex PCR; TCRdb lists only in-frame clones, some missing. The sample has about 70,000 clones; more than 80% are singletons. This material consisted of CD4+ or CD8+ T cells sorted from blood, taken in a trial of the OX40 agonist ivuxolimab. The source is an adult with an advanced solid tumor such as melanoma, head and neck, liver or kidney cancer. Both conserved end residues are part of each CDR3. D genes are given only for firm matches. Size tells how often a clone was seen (once, few, many) or the class of an expanded clone, and some rows leave it out.

abundance,j_gene,d_gene,v_gene,CDR3aa,CDR3nt
few,TRBJ2-7,-,TRBV23-1,CAAQTGREKHFTYEQYF,TGCGCCGCCCAAACAGGCAGGGAGAAACACTTTACCTACGAGCAGTACTTC
-,TRBJ1-6,-,TRBV4-3,CASSQDSGSPLHF,TGCGCCAGCAGCCAAGATAGCGGGTCACCCCTCCACTTT
-,TRBJ2-5,-,TRBV9,CASSVEETQYF,TGTGCCAGCAGCGTAGAAGAGACCCAGTACTTC
-,TRBJ1-1,-,TRBV28,CASRSYFRPEAFF,TGTGCCAGCAGGTCCTATTTCAGGCCTGAAGCTTTCTTT
-,TRBJ1-5,-,TRBV5-6,CASSLGWGANQPQHF,TGTGCCAGCAGCTTGGGGTGGGGGGCGAATCAGCCCCAGCATTTT
-,TRBJ2-2,TRBD1,TRBV6-6,CASSRTGNTGELFF,TGTGCCAGCAGCCGGACAGGGAACACCGGGGAGCTGTTTTTT
few,TRBJ1-1,-,TRBV6-1,CASTLGAGNTEAFF,TGTGCCAGCACACTAGGGGCAGGGAACACTGAAGCTTTCTTT
-,TRBJ2-4,TRBD1,TRBV19,CASSIEVGQGKRAKNIQYF,TGTGCCAGTAGTATAGAAGTCGGACAGGGGAAGAGAGCCAAAAACATTCAGTACTTC
-,TRBJ2-3,-,TRBV6-4,CASSDVVSSTDTQYF,TGTGCCAGCAGTGACGTGGTCAGTAGCACAGATACGCAGTATTTT
-,TRBJ2-7,TRBD1,TRBV19,CASSSQGYLEQYF,TGTGCCAGTAGTTCACAGGGGTATCTCGAGCAGTACTTC